This TCR beta chain was recovered during a study of identical twins. Study observations and caveats: Insertions were reduced in abundant cord blood beta clonotypes but not in memory repertoires.

There were only healthy Caucasians among the donors. This CDR3 contains 14 residues. Trimming shortened V by 2 bases and J by 0 bases, and 8 bases separated the two germline ends. Germline lookup yields CDR1 SGHDT and CDR2 YYEEEE. Via MiXCR, TCRdb re-called the 5' RACE reads, giving one row per CDR3 protein. The data hold approximately 530,000 distinct CDR3 sequences, with about a fifth observed a single time. This clonotype was picked up a small number of times. What it binds is unknown. These data also featured in a second study, about yellow fever vaccine responses in identical twins. Per that study: Twins' vaccine T cell responses were reported to seem partly convergent and partly personalized.

This clonotype was obtained from a woman between 18 and 30 years old in good health. Material for sequencing was CD4+ T cells sorted from blood. V gene TRBV5-6 combines with J gene TRBJ2-5, with unresolved D. The CDR3 is CASSFPVNQETQYF. The DNA of the CDR3 is TGTGCCAGCAGCTTTCCGGTAAACCAAGAGACCCAGTACTTC. The full variable domain, in which reference TRBV5-6 and TRBJ2-5 provide the parts outside the CDR3, is DAGVTQSPTHLIKTRGQQVTLRCSPKSGHDTVSWYQQALGQGPQFIFQYYEEEERQRGNFPDRFSGHQFPNYSSELNVNALLLGDSALYLCASSFPVNQETQYFGPGTRLLVL.